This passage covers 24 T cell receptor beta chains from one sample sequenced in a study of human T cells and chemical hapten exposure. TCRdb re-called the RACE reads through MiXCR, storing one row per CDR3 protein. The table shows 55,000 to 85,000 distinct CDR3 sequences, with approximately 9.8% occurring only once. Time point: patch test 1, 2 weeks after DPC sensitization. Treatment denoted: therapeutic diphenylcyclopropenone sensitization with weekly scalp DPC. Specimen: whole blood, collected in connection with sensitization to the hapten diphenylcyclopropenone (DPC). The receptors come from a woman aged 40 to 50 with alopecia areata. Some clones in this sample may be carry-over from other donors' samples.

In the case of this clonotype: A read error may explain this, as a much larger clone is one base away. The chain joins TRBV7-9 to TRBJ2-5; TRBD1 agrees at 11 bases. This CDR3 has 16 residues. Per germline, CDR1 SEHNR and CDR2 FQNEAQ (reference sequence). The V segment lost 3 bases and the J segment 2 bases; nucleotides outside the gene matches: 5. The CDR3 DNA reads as TGTGCCAGCAGCTTTGGGACAGGGGGACAACAAGAGACCCAGTACTTC. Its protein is CASSFGTGGQQETQYF.

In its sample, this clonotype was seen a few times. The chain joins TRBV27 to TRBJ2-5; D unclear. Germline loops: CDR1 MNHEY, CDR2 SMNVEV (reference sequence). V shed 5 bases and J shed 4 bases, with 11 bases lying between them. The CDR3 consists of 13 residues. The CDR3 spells CASSPYPGETQYF. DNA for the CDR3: TGTGCCAGCAGTCCTTACCCGGGAGAGACCCAGTACTTC.

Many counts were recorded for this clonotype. This chain's CDR3 is CASSQGRGAYEQYF. CDR3 nucleotide sequence: TGCGCCAGCAGCCAGGGTCGGGGGGCATACGAGCAGTACTTC. The chain couples TRBV4-1 to TRBJ2-7, with D possibly being TRBD2 (7 bases). Germline V gene lookup returns CDR1 MGHRA and CDR2 YSYEKL. The CDR3 runs to 14 residues. With 3 bases removed from V and 4 bases from J, the gap between germline ends came to 13 bases.

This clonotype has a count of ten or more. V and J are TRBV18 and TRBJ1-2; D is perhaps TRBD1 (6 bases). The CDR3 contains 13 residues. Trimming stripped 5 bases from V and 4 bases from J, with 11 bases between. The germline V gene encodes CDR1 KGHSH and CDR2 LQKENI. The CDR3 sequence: CASSSSDSYGYTF. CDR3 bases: TGTGCCAGCTCATCCTCGGACAGCTATGGCTACACCTTC.

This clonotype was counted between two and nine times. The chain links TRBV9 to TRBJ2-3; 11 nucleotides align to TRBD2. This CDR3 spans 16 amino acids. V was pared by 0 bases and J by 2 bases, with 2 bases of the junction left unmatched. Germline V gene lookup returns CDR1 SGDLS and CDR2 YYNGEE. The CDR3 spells CASSVGLAGPTDTQYF. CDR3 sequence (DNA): TGTGCCAGCAGCGTAGGACTAGCGGGGCCCACAGATACGCAGTATTTT.

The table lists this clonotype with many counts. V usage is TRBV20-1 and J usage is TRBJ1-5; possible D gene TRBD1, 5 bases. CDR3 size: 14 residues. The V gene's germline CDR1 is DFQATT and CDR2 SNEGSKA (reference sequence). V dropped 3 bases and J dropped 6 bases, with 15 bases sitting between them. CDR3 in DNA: TGCAGTGCTAGGCTCCAGGGAGGGACTCAGCCCCAGCATTTT. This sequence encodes CSARLQGGTQPQHF.

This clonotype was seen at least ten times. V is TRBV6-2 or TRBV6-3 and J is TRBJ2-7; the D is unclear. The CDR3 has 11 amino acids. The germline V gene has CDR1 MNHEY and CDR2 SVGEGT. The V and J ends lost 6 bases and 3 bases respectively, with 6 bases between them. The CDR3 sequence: CASREFYEQYF. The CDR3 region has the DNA TGTGCCAGCAGAGAGTTCTACGAGCAGTACTTC.

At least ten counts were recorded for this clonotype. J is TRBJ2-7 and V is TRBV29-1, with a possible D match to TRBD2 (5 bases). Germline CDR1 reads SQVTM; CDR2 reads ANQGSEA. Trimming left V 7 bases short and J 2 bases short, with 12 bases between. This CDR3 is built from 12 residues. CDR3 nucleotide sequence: TGCAGCGCTGGGCGGGTTGCCTACGAGCAGTACTTC. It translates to CSAGRVAYEQYF.

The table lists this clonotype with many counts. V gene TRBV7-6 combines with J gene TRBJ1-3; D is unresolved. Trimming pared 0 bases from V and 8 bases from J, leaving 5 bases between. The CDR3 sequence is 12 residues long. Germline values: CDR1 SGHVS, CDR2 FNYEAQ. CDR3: CASSLAGDTIYF. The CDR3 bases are TGTGCCAGCAGCTTAGCTGGTGACACCATATATTTT.

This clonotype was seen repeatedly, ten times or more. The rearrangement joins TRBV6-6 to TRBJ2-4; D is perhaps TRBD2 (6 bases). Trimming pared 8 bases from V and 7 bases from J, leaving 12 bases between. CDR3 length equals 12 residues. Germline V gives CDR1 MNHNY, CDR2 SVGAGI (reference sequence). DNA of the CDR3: TGTGCCAGCGGGGGGACCAGGAACATTCAGTACTTC. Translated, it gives CASGGTRNIQYF.

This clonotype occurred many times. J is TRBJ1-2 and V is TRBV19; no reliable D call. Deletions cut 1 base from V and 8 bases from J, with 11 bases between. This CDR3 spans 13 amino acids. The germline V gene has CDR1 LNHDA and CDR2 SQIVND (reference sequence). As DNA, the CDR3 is TGTGCCAGTAGTATAGGAGGCCGTCAGGGCTACACCTTC. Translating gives CASSIGGRQGYTF.

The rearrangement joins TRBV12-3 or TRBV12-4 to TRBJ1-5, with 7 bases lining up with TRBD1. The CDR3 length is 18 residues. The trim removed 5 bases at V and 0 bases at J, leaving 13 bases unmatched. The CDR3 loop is CASSLHAGGSYSNQPQHF. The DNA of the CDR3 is TGTGCCAGCAGTCTACATGCAGGGGGATCCTATAGCAATCAGCCCCAGCATTTT.

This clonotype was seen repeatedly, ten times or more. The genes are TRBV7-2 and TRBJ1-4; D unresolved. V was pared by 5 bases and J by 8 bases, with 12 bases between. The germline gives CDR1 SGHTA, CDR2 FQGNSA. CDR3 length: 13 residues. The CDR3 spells CASSLRGKEKLFF. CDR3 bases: TGTGCCAGCAGCCTTCGGGGTAAAGAAAAACTGTTTTTT.

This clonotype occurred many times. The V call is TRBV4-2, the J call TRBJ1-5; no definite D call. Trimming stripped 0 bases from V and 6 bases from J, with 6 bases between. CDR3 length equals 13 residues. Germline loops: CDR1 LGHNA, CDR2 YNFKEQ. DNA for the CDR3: TGTGCCAGCAGCCAAGAAGCGGGTCAGCCCCAGCATTTT. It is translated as CASSQEAGQPQHF.

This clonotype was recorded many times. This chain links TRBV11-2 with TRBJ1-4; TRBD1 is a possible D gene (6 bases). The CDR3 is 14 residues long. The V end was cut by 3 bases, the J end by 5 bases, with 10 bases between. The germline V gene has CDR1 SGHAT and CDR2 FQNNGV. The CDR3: CASSFGQSNEKLFF. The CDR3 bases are TGTGCCAGCAGCTTCGGACAGTCAAATGAAAAACTGTTTTTT.

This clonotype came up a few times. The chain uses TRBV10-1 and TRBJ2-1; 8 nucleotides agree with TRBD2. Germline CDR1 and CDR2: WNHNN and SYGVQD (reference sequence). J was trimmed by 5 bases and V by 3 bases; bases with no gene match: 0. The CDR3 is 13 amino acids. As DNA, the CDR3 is TGCGCCAGCAGTGAACTAGCGGACAATGAGCAGTTCTTC. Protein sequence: CASSELADNEQFF.

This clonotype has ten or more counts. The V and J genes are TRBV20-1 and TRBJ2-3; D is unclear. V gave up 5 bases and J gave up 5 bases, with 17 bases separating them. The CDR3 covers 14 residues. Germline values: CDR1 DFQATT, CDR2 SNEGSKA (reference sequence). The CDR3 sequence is CSARLEGMGDTQYF. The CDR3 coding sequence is TGCAGTGCTCGGCTAGAAGGGATGGGAGATACGCAGTATTTT.

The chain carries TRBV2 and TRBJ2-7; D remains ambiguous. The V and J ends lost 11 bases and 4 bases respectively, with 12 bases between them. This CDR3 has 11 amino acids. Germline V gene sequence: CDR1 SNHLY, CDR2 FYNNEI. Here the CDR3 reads CAFLKSYEQYF. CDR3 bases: TGTGCCTTCCTCAAGTCATACGAGCAGTACTTC.

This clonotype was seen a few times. The CDR3 region is CASSPSPTTDTQYF. In nucleotides, the CDR3 is TGTGCCAGCAGCCCCTCCCCGACCACAGATACGCAGTATTTT. The J gene is TRBJ2-3, the V gene TRBV9, with D uncertain. With 4 bases removed from V and 2 bases from J, the gap between germline ends came to 11 bases. Germline-derived CDR1 and CDR2 are SGDLS and YYNGEE. This CDR3 comprises 14 residues.

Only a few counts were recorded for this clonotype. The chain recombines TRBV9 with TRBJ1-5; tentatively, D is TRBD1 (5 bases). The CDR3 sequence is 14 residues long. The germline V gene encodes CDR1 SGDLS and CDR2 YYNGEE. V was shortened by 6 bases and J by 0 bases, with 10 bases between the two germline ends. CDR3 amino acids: CASNQGDSNQPQHF. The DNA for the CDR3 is TGTGCCAGCAATCAGGGAGATAGCAATCAGCCCCAGCATTTT. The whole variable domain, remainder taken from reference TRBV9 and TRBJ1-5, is DSGVTQTPKHLITATGQRVTLRCSPRSGDLSVYWYQQSLDQGLQFLIQYYNGEERAKGNILERFSAQQFPDLHSELNLSSLELGDSALYFCASNQGDSNQPQHFGDGTRLSIL.

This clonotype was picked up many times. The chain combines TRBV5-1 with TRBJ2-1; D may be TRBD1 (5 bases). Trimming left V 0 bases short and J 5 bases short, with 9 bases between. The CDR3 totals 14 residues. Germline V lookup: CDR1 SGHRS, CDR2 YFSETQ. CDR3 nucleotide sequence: TGCGCCAGCAGCTTGGGGGGCGTTGACAATGAGCAGTTCTTC. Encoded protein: CASSLGGVDNEQFF.

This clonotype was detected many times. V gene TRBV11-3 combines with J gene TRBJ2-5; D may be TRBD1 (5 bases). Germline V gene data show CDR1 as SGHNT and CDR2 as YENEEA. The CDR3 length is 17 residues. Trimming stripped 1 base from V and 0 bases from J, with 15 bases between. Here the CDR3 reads CASSLGTATTDQETQYF. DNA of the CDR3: TGTGCCAGCAGCTTAGGTACGGCGACGACAGACCAAGAGACCCAGTACTTC.

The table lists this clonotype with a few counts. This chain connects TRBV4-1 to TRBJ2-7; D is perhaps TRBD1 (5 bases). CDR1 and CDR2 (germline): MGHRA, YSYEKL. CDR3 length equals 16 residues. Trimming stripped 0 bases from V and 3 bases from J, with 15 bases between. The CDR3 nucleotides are TGCGCCAGCAGCCAAGATTTAGACCAGGGAAGCTACGAGCAGTACTTC. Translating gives CASSQDLDQGSYEQYF.

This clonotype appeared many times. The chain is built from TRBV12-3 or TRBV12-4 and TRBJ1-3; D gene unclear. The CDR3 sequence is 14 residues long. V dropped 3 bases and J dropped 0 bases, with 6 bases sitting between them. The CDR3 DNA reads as TGTGCCAGCAGTTTGCGGGGCTCTGGAAACACCATATATTTT. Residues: CASSLRGSGNTIYF.